This is a list of T cell receptor beta chains from one sample in a study of blood T cell repertoires in COVID-19. TCRdb's table, derived via immunoSEQ multiplex PCR, lists solely in-frame clones and lacks some. The table lists around 70,000 clones, about 82% of them singletons. Source material: peripheral blood. These receptors all come from a woman in her sixties with acute or convalescent COVID-19. CDR3s leave out the opening cysteine and the closing phenylalanine or tryptophan. Each record gives: V gene, J gene, CDR3 protein.

TRBV6-5,TRBJ1-4,ASSYSGGGGEKLF
TRBV6-5,TRBJ2-3,ASSYRTSGTDTQY
TRBV7-2,TRBJ1-1,ASSGGGNTEAF
TRBV19,TRBJ1-1,ASTPSDRVNTEAF
TRBV3-1/TRBV3-2,TRBJ1-1,ASSQPDRVTEAF
TRBV27,TRBJ2-2,ASSLDWAGELF
TRBV9,TRBJ1-1,ASSVDRGETEAF
TRBV5-1,TRBJ1-2,ASSGTGQGNYGYT
TRBV19,TRBJ1-5,ASSTPDRYQPQH
TRBV7-8,TRBJ2-1,ASSPGQHNEQF
TRBV3-1/TRBV3-2,TRBJ2-5,ASSPYHGQYQETQY
TRBV4-1,TRBJ1-5,ASSQEAGLPNQPQH
TRBV5-1,TRBJ1-2,ASSLGQEFNYGYT
TRBV27,TRBJ1-2,ATARTGTGGYT
TRBV5-1,TRBJ1-2,ASRPDRGLDGYT
TRBV30,TRBJ2-5,AWSVPSLFRGRETQY
TRBV7-6,TRBJ1-6,ASSSGQPNSPLH
TRBV29-1,TRBJ1-5,SVRGAGGSNQPQH
TRBV6-1,TRBJ1-6,ASSDMTGRSPLH
TRBV2,TRBJ2-1,ASSSTGNNEQF
TRBV12-2,TRBJ1-2,ASRTRDRCICYGYT
TRBV29-1,TRBJ2-5,SVETGIETQY